These 27 T cell receptor beta chains were sequenced from one sample in a study of cytomegalovirus exposure and HLA in healthy donors. The PCR had 60 Vbeta and 13 Jbeta primers. Sequenced by immunoSEQ multiplex PCR; TCRdb stores in-frame clones only, minus some. This sample has under 95,000 clones, with about 8% found just once. Sequenced: PBMCs. Source of these receptors: a man over 45 in good health and CMV-seronegative.

This clone was counted a few times. The chain has TRBV2 and TRBJ1-5, with a weak D call TRBD1 (5 bases). This CDR3 contains 15 residues. V lost 3 bases, J lost 4 bases, and 13 bases lay in between. In germline, CDR1 is SNHLY, CDR2 FYNNEI. CDR3 sequence (DNA): TGTGCCAGCAGTGATCAATCAGGGAGGAATCAGCCCCAGCATTTT. It specifies CASSDQSGRNQPQHF.

V is TRBV15 and J is TRBJ1-1; TRBD1 might be the D (6 bases). Germline V lookup: CDR1 LNHNV, CDR2 YYDKDF (reference sequence). V was trimmed by 0 bases and J by 4 bases, leaving 12 bases between them. The length of the CDR3 is 15 residues. CDR3 coding DNA: TGTGCCACCAGCAGAGATCGGGGGGCAGCCACTGAAGCTTTCTTT. This sequence encodes CATSRDRGAATEAFF.

V usage is TRBV28 and J usage is TRBJ1-1; D not certain. CDR1 and CDR2 from the germline V gene are MDHEN and SYDVKM. The V end was cut by 7 bases, the J end by 8 bases, with 20 bases between. The CDR3 sequence is 14 residues long. In DNA, the CDR3 is TGTGCCAGCACCGGAGATTTACCAGTTGGGGAAGCTTTCTTT. Encoded protein: CASTGDLPVGEAFF.

The chain recombines TRBV9 with TRBJ1-1, with TRBD1 identical over 7 bases. The CDR3 has 16 amino acids. V was clipped by 2 bases and J by 5 bases; unmatched bases: 12. Germline V CDR1 and CDR2: SGDLS, YYNGEE. Here the CDR3 DNA reads TGTGCCAGCAGCGTCGGGACAGACCCCGCTTATACTGAAGCTTTCTTT. This gives the protein CASSVGTDPAYTEAFF.

V is TRBV28 and J is TRBJ2-5; weak D call: TRBD2 (6 bases). Judging by the DNA end, TRBJ2-7 fits better; the J call may be wrong. The CDR3 has 14 amino acids. Germline-derived CDR1 and CDR2 are MDHEN and SYDVKM. The CDR3: CASSLGGTSYEQYF. The CDR3 nucleotides read TGTGCCAGCAGTTTAGGAGGGACCTCCTACGAGCAGTACTTC.

This clone showed up just a few times. The rearrangement uses TRBV5-1 and TRBJ2-1; D perhaps matches TRBD2 (6 bases). Germline CDR1 SGHRS, CDR2 YFSETQ. The CDR3 loop spans 13 amino acids. V lost 0 bases to trimming and J lost 8 bases, with 9 bases between them. The CDR3 loop reads CASSLGGLDEQFF. The CDR3 bases are TGCGCCAGCAGCTTGGGGGGACTCGATGAGCAGTTCTTC.

The chain joins TRBV28 to TRBJ2-3; 8 bases agree with TRBD2. Germline CDR1 MDHEN, CDR2 SYDVKM. CDR3 length equals 14 residues. The CDR3 sequence: CATKREHSTDTQYF. The CDR3 DNA sequence: TGTGCAACTAAGCGGGAGCACAGCACAGATACGCAGTATTTT.

The sample holds a few counts of this clone. This rearrangement joins TRBV5-1 to TRBJ2-3, with D possibly matching TRBD2 (7 bases). The CDR3 extends over 15 amino acids. Germline CDR1 is SGHRS and CDR2 is YFSETQ. The V end was cut by 4 bases, the J end by 2 bases, with 14 bases between. The CDR3 reads CASSGRGGDTDTQYF. CDR3 nucleotides: TGCGCCAGCAGCGGGAGGGGGGGTGACACAGATACGCAGTATTTT.

This clone was seen more than once but under ten times. This CDR3 is CASSEGGGSGNTIYF. CDR3 in DNA: TGTGCCAGCAGTGAAGGGGGCGGCTCTGGAAACACCATATATTTT. V is TRBV6-1 and J is TRBJ1-3, with D perhaps matching TRBD1 (5 bases). Germline CDR1 MNHNS, CDR2 SASEGT. The germline V and J ends were trimmed by 1 base and 0 bases, with 7 bases remaining between them. The CDR3 totals 15 residues.

The genes are TRBV7-8 and TRBJ1-3, with D possibly matching TRBD1 (6 bases). Germline lookup yields CDR1 SGHVS and CDR2 FQNEAQ. V lost 10 bases and J 2 bases, leaving 12 bases between the germline ends. The CDR3 runs 13 residues. The CDR3 region is CANSQGPGNTIYF. CDR3 DNA sequence: TGTGCCAACTCCCAGGGGCCTGGAAACACCATATATTTT.

The chain couples TRBV10-3 to TRBJ2-6; D might be TRBD2 (5 bases). Germline V lookup: CDR1 ENHRY, CDR2 SYGVKD. The CDR3 loop spans 14 amino acids. The V gene lost 3 bases and the J gene lost 3 bases, with 6 bases spanning the gap. CDR3 residues: CAISEAVGANVLTF. The CDR3 DNA reads as TGTGCCATCAGTGAAGCGGTTGGGGCCAACGTCCTGACTTTC.

In its sample, this clone was seen a few times. The rearrangement uses TRBV27 and TRBJ1-1; D not certain. Germline values: CDR1 MNHEY, CDR2 SMNVEV (reference sequence). The V end lost 6 bases, the J end lost 1 base, and 15 bases lay between the germline ends. The CDR3 has 15 residues. In nucleotides, the CDR3 is TGTGCCAGCAGGATGACCTCAGCAGGGAACACTGAAGCTTTCTTT. The encoded protein is CASRMTSAGNTEAFF.

This clone was counted only a few times. This rearrangement joins TRBV28 to TRBJ2-1, with 11 positions matching TRBD2. Trimming at V came to 3 bases and at J to 8 bases, leaving 9 bases not matched to a gene. The germline V gene has CDR1 MDHEN and CDR2 SYDVKM. The CDR3 spans 16 residues. The CDR3 protein is CASSFPGLAGGDEQFF. The CDR3 DNA follows: TGTGCCAGCAGTTTCCCTGGACTAGCGGGTGGGGATGAGCAGTTCTTC.

The rearrangement joins TRBV6-6 to TRBJ2-7; TRBD2 matches at 7 bases. Germline CDR1 MNHNY, CDR2 SVGAGI (reference sequence). The CDR3 has 15 amino acids. Unmatched junction bases numbered 6, after V lost 0 bases and J lost 4 bases. The CDR3 coding sequence is TGTGCCAGCAGTTACTCGGCGGGAGTAGGGTACGAGCAGTACTTC. It translates to CASSYSAGVGYEQYF.

This clone was seen a handful of times. V gene TRBV6-6 combines with J gene TRBJ1-2, with no clear D. The CDR3 consists of 12 residues. Between the trimmed V and J ends, which lost 8 bases and 8 bases, there was a span of 15 bases. The germline V gene has CDR1 MNHNY and CDR2 SVGAGI (reference sequence). The CDR3 here is CASSTPPEGYTF. CDR3 sequence (DNA): TGTGCCAGCTCCACACCTCCGGAGGGCTACACCTTC.

This clone has only a few counts. The V call is TRBV16, the J call TRBJ2-1; 14 bases match TRBD2. The trim removed 7 bases at V and 7 bases at J, leaving 21 bases unmatched. The CDR3 totals 20 residues. Germline V gene lookup returns CDR1 KGHSY and CDR2 FQNENV. The CDR3 loop is CASTTQPGRSTSGRANEQFF. In DNA, the CDR3 is TGTGCCAGCACTACCCAACCGGGACGATCGACTAGCGGGAGGGCAAATGAGCAGTTCTTC. The whole variable domain, remainder taken from reference TRBV16 and TRBJ2-1, is GEEVAQTPKHLVRGEGQKAKLYCAPIKGHSYVFWYQQVLKNEFKFLISFQNENVFDETGMPKERFSAKCLPNSPCSLEIQATKLEDSAVYFCASTTQPGRSTSGRANEQFFGPGTRLTVL.

Remarks on this clone: One junction end does not reproduce the germline sequence, and a read error may be involved. This chain links TRBV7-7 with TRBJ1-5; the match to TRBD1 covers 8 bases. From germline, CDR1 is SSHAT and CDR2 FNYEAQ (reference sequence). CDR3 length: 18 residues. The CDR3 sequence: CASSLPKDRTGWNQPQHF. The DNA of the CDR3 is TGTGCTAGCAGCTTACCGAAAGATAGGACAGGGTGGAATCAGCCCCAGCATTTT.

V and J are TRBV7-9 and TRBJ2-3; TRBD1 matches 9 bases. The CDR3 covers 15 residues. Germline assignment: CDR1 SEHNR and CDR2 FQNEAQ (reference sequence). Trimming at V came to 4 bases and at J to 0 bases, leaving 2 bases not matched to a gene. The CDR3 DNA reads as TGTGCCAGCAGCTCCGGACAGGGGAGCACAGATACGCAGTATTTT. Its translation is CASSSGQGSTDTQYF. Full variable domain (missing parts from reference TRBV7-9 and TRBJ2-3): DTGVSQNPRHKITKRGQNVTFRCDPISEHNRLYWYRQTLGQGPEFLTYFQNEAQLEKSRLLSDRFSAERPKGSFSTLEIQRTEQGDSAMYLCASSSGQGSTDTQYFGPGTRLTVL.

A few counts support this clone. This rearrangement joins TRBV4-2 to TRBJ2-5; 11 bases agree with TRBD2. J was trimmed by 1 base and V by 2 bases; bases with no gene match: 6. CDR1 and CDR2 (germline): LGHNA, YNFKEQ. The CDR3 contains 17 residues. CDR3 nucleotides: TGTGCCAGCAGCCAAACCAATAGCGGGAGGGCCCAAGAGACCCAGTACTTC. Protein: CASSQTNSGRAQETQYF.

This clone has a handful of counts. The CDR3 nucleotides read TGTGCCAGCGCGGGACAGGGAGGCGGCTACACCTTC. Its protein is CASAGQGGGYTF. V gene TRBV25-1 combines with J gene TRBJ1-2; 9 bases agree with TRBD1. The germline CDR1 and CDR2 sequences are MGHDK and SYGVNS. V trimming: 8 bases; J trimming: 8 bases; junction bases outside the gene matches: 6. This CDR3 is 12 amino acids long.

This clone was seen more than once but under ten times. The V call is TRBV6-5, the J call TRBJ2-5, with 10 bases identical to TRBD1. Germline trimming cut 2 bases from V and 5 bases from J; bases unmatched to any gene: 8. Germline CDR1 and CDR2: MNHEY and SVGAGI. CDR3 size: 16 residues. Here the CDR3 reads CASSYGGTGVRETQYF. In DNA form, the CDR3 reads TGTGCCAGCAGTTACGGCGGGACAGGGGTGAGGGAGACCCAGTACTTC.

This clone came up a few times. V gene TRBV19 combines with J gene TRBJ2-4; TRBD1 agrees at 11 bases. V trimming: 1 base; J trimming: 8 bases; junction bases outside the gene matches: 16. The CDR3 runs to 19 residues. Looked up from germline, CDR1 is LNHDA and CDR2 is SQIVND (reference sequence). CDR3 loop: CASSIGTQRTGGMRDIQYF. CDR3 DNA: TGTGCCAGTAGTATAGGTACCCAGAGGACAGGGGGCATGAGGGACATTCAGTACTTC.

V and J are TRBV28 and TRBJ1-2, with no clear D. In germline, CDR1 is MDHEN, CDR2 SYDVKM. CDR3 length: 11 residues. V dropped 4 bases and J dropped 4 bases, with 4 bases sitting between them. As DNA, the CDR3 is TGTGCCAGCAGTTCGGTCTATGGCTACACCTTC. Encoded protein: CASSSVYGYTF.

The chain has TRBV6-5 and TRBJ1-4; tentatively, D is TRBD1 (5 bases). Germline values: CDR1 MNHEY, CDR2 SVGAGI. The CDR3 runs 15 residues. The V gene lost 5 bases and the J gene lost 8 bases, with 18 bases spanning the gap. In nucleotides, the CDR3 is TGTGCCAGCAGTCTAGGGGCCAGGGTCTGGGAAAAACTGTTTTTT. It codes for CASSLGARVWEKLFF.

In its sample, this clone was seen a few times. The chain is built from TRBV30 and TRBJ1-5, with TRBD1 as a possible D gene (6 bases). This CDR3 has 16 residues. Germline assignment: CDR1 GTSNPN and CDR2 SVGIG (reference sequence). Trimming removed 4 bases at V and 0 bases at J, with 16 bases between. CDR3 residues: CAWKGKDSYSNQPQHF. CDR3 coding DNA: TGTGCCTGGAAGGGTAAGGACAGCTATAGCAATCAGCCCCAGCATTTT.

The sample holds one count of this clone. V and J are TRBV27 and TRBJ2-5; D is possibly TRBD1 (6 bases). This CDR3 has 16 amino acids. The ends were cut back, 5 bases at V and 0 bases at J, with 16 bases in the middle. CDR1 and CDR2 from the germline V gene are MNHEY and SMNVEV (reference sequence). Here the CDR3 reads CASSPKQGTDQETQYF. DNA of the CDR3: TGTGCCAGCAGTCCAAAACAGGGTACGGACCAAGAGACCCAGTACTTC.

There are a few counts of this clone. The chain's CDR3 is CASSPGGATYGYTF. In DNA form, the CDR3 reads TGCGCCAGCAGTCCTGGGGGCGCTACCTATGGCTACACCTTC. The chain employs TRBV5-1 and TRBJ1-2; tentative D call: TRBD1 (6 bases). Trimming took 5 bases from V and 4 from J, leaving 15 bases between them. Germline values: CDR1 SGHRS, CDR2 YFSETQ. The CDR3 loop spans 14 amino acids.